What follows is one T cell receptor (beta chain) and its context. This entry comes from a study of blood T cell repertoires in COVID-19. Profiling relied on immunoSEQ multiplex PCR, and the TCRdb table lists in-frame clones only, not all of them. In the table there are about 170,000 clones, 84% of which are singletons. The CDR3 extends over 13 amino acids. V lost 6 bases to trimming and J lost 0 bases, with 10 bases between them. Germline CDR1 and CDR2: SGHRS and YFSETQ. Sequencing was performed on peripheral blood. J is TRBJ2-7 and V is TRBV5-1; D perhaps matches TRBD1 (6 bases). This TCR was sampled from a woman older than 75 with COVID-19, enrolled during active disease. CDR3 sequence: CASKTGSSYEQYF. As DNA, the CDR3 is TGCGCCAGCAAAACAGGGAGCTCCTACGAGCAGTACTTC.